The rows below give T cell receptor beta chains drawn from one sample of a study of CD8 T cells in ankylosing spondylitis. A single record per CDR3 protein comes from TCRdb applying MiXCR to the 5' RACE reads. The top ten clones hold 11% of a sample with 150,000 to 200,000 distinct CDR3 sequences, approximately 12% of them seen once. Sequenced: blood, either unsorted or a sorted T cell fraction (not recorded which). The receptor set was obtained from a female donor with ankylosing spondylitis or in good health (not recorded which). Both conserved end residues are part of each CDR3. The order of the fields is J gene, clone size, V gene, D gene, CDR3 protein, CDR3 DNA. A D gene is named only where the DNA matches it firmly. The size field is filled for only some rows; it gives once, few, many or a size class.

J: TRBJ1-5
size: .
V: TRBV19
D: .
CDR3: CASSYDGSGNQPQHF
DNA: TGTGCCAGTAGTTATGACGGGTCGGGCAATCAGCCCCAGCATTTT

J: TRBJ2-3
size: .
V: TRBV13
D: .
CDR3: CASSLGYISTDTQYF
DNA: TGTGCCAGCAGCTTAGGCTACATTAGCACAGATACGCAGTATTTT

J: TRBJ2-1
size: many
V: TRBV20-1
D: .
CDR3: CSARDWGDPHNEQFF
DNA: TGCAGTGCTAGAGATTGGGGGGACCCGCACAATGAGCAGTTCTTC

J: TRBJ1-1
size: few
V: TRBV20-1
D: .
CDR3: CSALAPPGRNTEAFF
DNA: TGCAGTGCTCTTGCGCCCCCAGGGAGGAACACTGAAGCTTTCTTT

J: TRBJ2-2
size: many
V: TRBV12-3/TRBV12-4
D: TRBD2
CDR3: CASSFPAGVYTGELFF
DNA: TGTGCCAGCAGTTTTCCGGCGGGAGTATACACCGGGGAGCTGTTTTTT

J: TRBJ2-7
size: many
V: TRBV29-1
D: .
CDR3: CSVATPNEYEQYF
DNA: TGCAGCGTGGCGACACCCAATGAATACGAGCAGTACTTC

J: TRBJ2-7
size: many
V: TRBV20-1
D: TRBD2
CDR3: CSASLGLAGSYEQYF
DNA: TGCAGTGCTAGCCTGGGACTAGCGGGATCCTACGAGCAGTACTTC

J: TRBJ2-2
size: .
V: TRBV29-1
D: .
CDR3: CSVENTGELFF
DNA: TGCAGCGTTGAGAACACCGGGGAGCTGTTTTTT

J: TRBJ1-3
size: few
V: TRBV30
D: .
CDR3: CAWSVNRPISGNTIYF
DNA: TGTGCCTGGAGTGTCAACAGGCCGATCTCTGGAAACACCATATATTTT

J: TRBJ2-2
size: .
V: TRBV5-1
D: .
CDR3: CASTPGPGLNTGELFF
DNA: TGCGCCAGCACCCCGGGTCCAGGCCTGAACACCGGGGAGCTGTTTTTT

J: TRBJ2-7
size: .
V: TRBV5-4
D: .
CDR3: CASSSPGRLEQYF
DNA: TGTGCCAGCAGTTCTCCGGGCCGTTTAGAGCAGTACTTC

J: TRBJ2-7
size: .
V: TRBV20-1
D: .
CDR3: CSAREGTASGEQYF
DNA: TGCAGTGCTAGAGAAGGGACGGCCTCGGGCGAGCAGTACTTC

J: TRBJ1-2
size: many
V: TRBV5-1
D: .
CDR3: CASSLAGDGYTF
DNA: TGCGCCAGCAGCTTGGCCGGAGATGGCTACACCTTC

J: TRBJ2-1
size: few
V: TRBV5-6
D: .
CDR3: CASSFGARTNEQFF
DNA: TGTGCCAGCAGCTTCGGGGCCCGGACGAATGAGCAGTTCTTC

J: TRBJ1-2
size: many
V: TRBV29-1
D: .
CDR3: CSVAISFGHGYTF
DNA: TGCAGCGTTGCGATCTCGTTCGGTCATGGCTACACCTTC

J: TRBJ2-7
size: few
V: TRBV7-9
D: .
CDR3: CASTSAEGLYEQYF
DNA: TGTGCCAGCACCTCGGCAGAAGGGTTATACGAGCAGTACTTC

J: TRBJ1-2
size: many
V: TRBV28
D: .
CDR3: CASSLGPNYGYTF
DNA: TGTGCCAGCAGTTTGGGCCCTAACTATGGCTACACCTTC

J: TRBJ2-7
size: .
V: TRBV27
D: TRBD1
CDR3: CASRTGSLSEQYF
DNA: TGTGCCAGCCGGACAGGGTCCCTTTCCGAGCAGTACTTC

J: TRBJ2-4
size: many
V: TRBV7-9
D: .
CDR3: CASSLARAKNIQYF
DNA: TGTGCCAGCAGCTTAGCGAGGGCCAAAAACATTCAGTACTTC

J: TRBJ2-3
size: many
V: TRBV7-3
D: .
CDR3: CASSLGPLRGTQYF
DNA: TGTGCCAGCAGCCTCGGGCCTCTGAGGGGCACGCAGTATTTT

J: TRBJ2-3
size: many
V: TRBV14
D: .
CDR3: CASSHGFTDTQYF
DNA: TGTGCCAGCAGCCACGGGTTCACAGATACGCAGTATTTT

J: TRBJ2-1
size: many
V: TRBV6-4
D: .
CDR3: CASSATTGASHEQFF
DNA: TGTGCCAGCAGTGCTACTACCGGGGCTTCGCATGAGCAGTTCTTC

J: TRBJ1-1
size: many
V: TRBV19
D: .
CDR3: CASQDLGYTEAFF
DNA: TGTGCCAGTCAGGATCTCGGATACACTGAAGCTTTCTTT

J: TRBJ2-3
size: many
V: TRBV11-3
D: TRBD2
CDR3: CASSFGLAGGSDTQYF
DNA: TGTGCCAGCAGCTTTGGGCTAGCGGGAGGATCAGATACGCAGTATTTT

J: TRBJ2-1
size: many
V: TRBV12-3/TRBV12-4
D: TRBD2
CDR3: CASSSGLEDPFF
DNA: TGTGCCAGCAGTTCGGGACTAGAGGATCCGTTCTTC

J: TRBJ2-7
size: .
V: TRBV5-1
D: TRBD2
CDR3: CASSLFGLAVYEQYF
DNA: TGCGCCAGCAGCTTGTTCGGGCTAGCGGTTTACGAGCAGTACTTC

J: TRBJ1-2
size: many
V: TRBV12-3/TRBV12-4
D: .
CDR3: CASSPQVGGYTF
DNA: TGTGCCAGCAGCCCACAGGTCGGGGGCTACACCTTC

J: TRBJ2-2
size: .
V: TRBV7-8
D: TRBD2
CDR3: CASRLAGLTGELFF
DNA: TGTGCCAGCCGTTTAGCGGGTCTTACCGGGGAGCTGTTTTTT

J: TRBJ2-1
size: few
V: TRBV27
D: .
CDR3: CASSFGQVFAQNSYNEQFF
DNA: TGTGCCAGCAGTTTTGGTCAGGTTTTCGCCCAGAACTCCTACAATGAGCAGTTCTTC

J: TRBJ2-4
size: many
V: TRBV11-2
D: .
CDR3: CASSLEGQTLAKNIQYF
DNA: TGTGCCAGCAGCTTAGAAGGACAGACCCTAGCCAAAAACATTCAGTACTTC

J: TRBJ2-1
size: many
V: TRBV7-2
D: .
CDR3: CASSLGGLGLAYEQFF
DNA: TGTGCCAGCAGCTTAGGGGGGCTAGGACTCGCCTATGAGCAGTTCTTC

J: TRBJ2-3
size: many
V: TRBV6-1
D: TRBD1
CDR3: CASSATRGNTQYF
DNA: TGTGCCAGCAGCGCCACCAGGGGGAATACGCAGTATTTT

J: TRBJ2-1
size: few
V: TRBV2
D: .
CDR3: CASSETLEEQFF
DNA: TGTGCCAGCAGTGAAACACTAGAGGAGCAGTTCTTC

J: TRBJ2-3
size: few
V: TRBV18
D: .
CDR3: CASCTGVDTQYF
DNA: TGTGCCAGCTGCACGGGGGTGGATACGCAGTATTTT

J: TRBJ1-5
size: many
V: TRBV18
D: .
CDR3: CASSDSSNQPQHF
DNA: TGTGCCAGCTCGGACAGTAGCAATCAGCCCCAGCATTTT

J: TRBJ2-7
size: many
V: TRBV2
D: .
CDR3: CASSEHAGYEQYF
DNA: TGTGCCAGCAGTGAACACGCAGGGTACGAGCAGTACTTC

J: TRBJ1-3
size: many
V: TRBV18
D: .
CDR3: CASSEGASSGNTIYF
DNA: TGTGCCAGCTCGGAAGGGGCCAGCTCTGGAAACACCATATATTTT

J: TRBJ2-7
size: many
V: TRBV7-2
D: TRBD2
CDR3: CASSPGTSGTVREQYF
DNA: TGTGCCAGCAGCCCTGGGACTAGCGGGACTGTACGCGAGCAGTACTTC

J: TRBJ2-1
size: .
V: TRBV20-1
D: TRBD2
CDR3: CSARAGTSGRSSYNEQFF
DNA: TGCAGTGCTAGGGCAGGGACTAGCGGAAGGAGCTCCTACAATGAGCAGTTCTTC

J: TRBJ1-1
size: few
V: TRBV5-6
D: .
CDR3: CASRPLPQGGDTEAFF
DNA: TGTGCCAGCCGCCCTTTACCACAGGGCGGGGACACTGAAGCTTTCTTT

J: TRBJ2-1
size: .
V: TRBV6-5
D: .
CDR3: CASTGFLNEQFF
DNA: TGTGCCAGCACAGGATTTCTCAATGAGCAGTTCTTC

J: TRBJ2-7
size: .
V: TRBV3-1
D: TRBD1
CDR3: CASSLNSWDRGYEQYF
DNA: TGTGCCAGCAGTCTCAATTCGTGGGACAGGGGGTACGAGCAGTACTTC

J: TRBJ2-1
size: few
V: TRBV27
D: .
CDR3: CASSLLDEQFF
DNA: TGTGCCAGCAGTTTATTAGATGAGCAGTTCTTC

J: TRBJ1-1
size: many
V: TRBV15
D: .
CDR3: CATSRADFMNTEAFF
DNA: TGTGCCACCAGCAGGGCTGATTTCATGAACACTGAAGCTTTCTTT

J: TRBJ2-1
size: many
V: TRBV11-2
D: .
CDR3: CASSFSSHSDEQFF
DNA: TGTGCCAGCAGCTTCTCCTCGCACAGCGATGAGCAGTTCTTC

J: TRBJ1-5
size: few
V: TRBV19
D: TRBD1
CDR3: CASSIQGANNQPQHF
DNA: TGTGCCAGTAGTATACAGGGGGCGAACAATCAGCCCCAGCATTTT

J: TRBJ1-1
size: many
V: TRBV20-1
D: .
CDR3: CSARLMNTEAFF
DNA: TGCAGTGCTAGGCTCATGAACACTGAAGCTTTCTTT

J: TRBJ2-7
size: few
V: TRBV12-3/TRBV12-4
D: .
CDR3: CASRYGSPYEQYF
DNA: TGTGCCAGCAGGTACGGCAGCCCCTACGAGCAGTACTTC

J: TRBJ2-3
size: .
V: TRBV18
D: .
CDR3: CASSPPLDTQYF
DNA: TGTGCCAGCTCACCTCCACTTGATACGCAGTATTTT

J: TRBJ1-4
size: many
V: TRBV29-1
D: .
CDR3: CSVGTRLNEKLFF
DNA: TGCAGCGTTGGGACAAGACTTAATGAAAAACTGTTTTTT

J: TRBJ1-1
size: few
V: TRBV7-9
D: .
CDR3: CASSLGPIEAFF
DNA: TGTGCCAGCAGCTTGGGGCCTATTGAAGCTTTCTTT

J: TRBJ2-7
size: .
V: TRBV20-1
D: TRBD2
CDR3: CSVDSIGREVREQYF
DNA: TGCAGTGTCGACTCAATAGGGCGGGAGGTTCGCGAGCAGTACTTC

J: TRBJ1-1
size: many
V: TRBV19
D: TRBD1
CDR3: CASSNRGAEAFF
DNA: TGTGCCAGTAGTAACAGGGGAGCTGAAGCTTTCTTT

J: TRBJ2-7
size: many
V: TRBV3-1
D: .
CDR3: CASSRKVSGSAQYF
DNA: TGTGCCAGCAGCCGAAAAGTGTCGGGCTCGGCGCAGTACTTC